These 19 T cell receptor beta chains came from one sample sequenced in a study of early T cells in non-severe SARS-CoV-2 infection. TCRdb reprocessed the 5' RACE reads with MiXCR, giving one entry per CDR3 protein. The sample consists of 50,000 or so distinct CDR3 sequences, approximately 12% of them appearing once. The sequenced sample was whole blood. These TCRs come from an adult who was a healthcare worker with PCR-confirmed SARS-CoV-2 infection or an uninfected control (not recorded which).

The gene calls are TRBV7-3 and TRBJ2-3, with 9 positions matching TRBD1. The V gene's germline CDR1 is SGHTA and CDR2 FQGTGA. The CDR3 is 17 residues long. V lost 4 bases and J lost 0; bases outside the gene matches: 8. Here the CDR3 reads CASSSNRGQASTDTQYF. The CDR3 DNA is TGTGCCAGCAGCTCCAACAGGGGGCAGGCCAGCACAGATACGCAGTATTTT.

The V call is TRBV9, the J call TRBJ2-3; 7 positions agree with TRBD2. V was pared by 4 bases and J by 3 bases, with 8 bases of the junction left unmatched. Per germline, CDR1 SGDLS and CDR2 YYNGEE. This CDR3 contains 15 residues. The CDR3 bases are TGTGCCAGCAGCACTAGTCCGGGGGGAACAGATACGCAGTATTTT. This gives the protein CASSTSPGGTDTQYF.

The chain couples TRBV9 to TRBJ2-2; tentatively, D is TRBD2 (6 bases). CDR1 and CDR2 from the germline V gene are SGDLS and YYNGEE. Deletions cut 0 bases from V and 6 bases from J, with 9 bases between. CDR3 size: 14 residues. The CDR3 bases are TGTGCCAGCAGCGTAGACGGGGAGGCCGGGGAGCTGTTTTTT. Amino acid sequence: CASSVDGEAGELFF.

This clonotype was detected only a few times. The V and J genes are TRBV12-3 or TRBV12-4 and TRBJ2-5, with 7 bases lining up with TRBD2. The CDR3 contains 16 residues. V trimming: 6 bases; J trimming: 1 base; junction bases outside the gene matches: 11. CDR3 protein: CASRPFGRGIQETQYF. CDR3 in DNA: TGTGCCAGCAGACCATTCGGGCGGGGGATCCAAGAGACCCAGTACTTC.

This clonotype came up many times. The chain is built from TRBV12-3 or TRBV12-4 and TRBJ1-1; no reliable D call. V was cut by 5 bases and J by 1 base, with 11 bases left in between. The CDR3 runs to 14 residues. The CDR3 nucleotides read TGTGCCAGCAGTGTGGCCGCGGGGAACACTGAAGCTTTCTTT. This translates into CASSVAAGNTEAFF.

Of note for this clonotype: Germline is not matched at one junction end, which may reflect a read error. V usage is TRBV18 and J usage is TRBJ2-7; no clear D. Germline V gene data show CDR1 as KGHSH and CDR2 as LQKENI. The CDR3 runs to 14 residues. In DNA, the CDR3 is TGTGCCAGCCCACCCTCGGTTCAGGCCTACGAGCAGTACTTC. Its translation: CASPPSVQAYEQYF.

Ten or more counts support this clonotype. This chain uses TRBV29-1 with TRBJ2-6; D is tentatively TRBD1 or TRBD2 (5 bases each). From germline, CDR1 is SQVTM and CDR2 ANQGSEA. This CDR3 has 16 amino acids. V was cut by 6 bases and J by 1 base, with 16 bases left in between. In DNA, the CDR3 is TGCAGCGTCTCCGGGACGGCCTCGTCTGGGGCCAACGTCCTGACTTTC. Protein product: CSVSGTASSGANVLTF. The complete variable domain, with remaining parts taken from reference TRBV29-1 and TRBJ2-6, reads SAVISQKPSRDICQRGTSLTIQCQVDSQVTMMFWYRQQPGQSLTLIATANQGSEATYESGFVIDKFPISRPNLTFSTLTVSNMSPEDSSIYLCSVSGTASSGANVLTFGAGSRLTVL.

This clonotype was seen a few times. This chain joins TRBV12-5 and TRBJ1-6; D is uncertain. Per germline, CDR1 LGHNT and CDR2 FRNRAP. The CDR3 loop spans 13 amino acids. Trimming removed 7 bases at V and 10 bases at J, with 14 bases between. CDR3 protein: CASAPSTASPLHF. The CDR3 nucleotides are TGTGCTAGTGCCCCCTCAACGGCCTCACCCCTCCACTTT.

In this sample, this clonotype turned up many times. CDR3 loop: CASSPLGWELFF. CDR3 coding DNA: TGTGCCAGCAGCCCGCTGGGCTGGGAGCTGTTTTTT. The chain combines TRBV7-9 with TRBJ2-2; D remains ambiguous. Trimming removed 5 bases from V and 9 bases from J, with 10 bases in between. CDR3 size: 12 residues. Germline V lookup: CDR1 SEHNR, CDR2 FQNEAQ (reference sequence).

The V call is TRBV12-3 or TRBV12-4, the J call TRBJ1-5, with TRBD1 identical over 8 bases. The V gene end was trimmed by 3 bases and the J gene end by 7 bases; junction bases not matched to a gene: 8. The CDR3 spans 15 residues. For the CDR3, the DNA is TGTGCCAGCAGTTTTCAGCAGGGGGCGGGCCAGCCCCAGCATTTT. Encoded protein: CASSFQQGAGQPQHF.

This clonotype was recorded a few times. V is TRBV12-3 or TRBV12-4 and J is TRBJ2-1; 12 positions match TRBD2. This CDR3 is built from 16 residues. Losses at the gene ends were 3 bases for V and 6 bases for J; bases not matched to a gene: 6. The CDR3: CASSLATSGRRNEQFF. DNA for the CDR3: TGTGCCAGCAGTTTGGCGACTAGCGGGAGACGCAATGAGCAGTTCTTC.

This clonotype has just a few counts. V is TRBV12-3 or TRBV12-4 and J is TRBJ1-3, with 9 bases matching TRBD1. The CDR3 runs 15 residues. J lost 8 bases, V lost 6 bases, and 11 bases had no gene match. CDR3 loop: CASSPGTGSRDTIYF. CDR3 DNA: TGTGCCAGCAGCCCCGGGACAGGGAGTCGGGACACCATATATTTT.

In this sample, this clonotype turned up a few times. The chain employs TRBV5-1 and TRBJ1-2; no reliable D call. The germline gives CDR1 SGHRS, CDR2 YFSETQ. This CDR3 is 14 amino acids long. V was cut by 2 bases and J by 4 bases, with 12 bases left in between. The CDR3 sequence is CASSLTGMGYGYTF. CDR3 sequence (DNA): TGCGCCAGCAGCTTAACCGGGATGGGCTATGGCTACACCTTC.

The chain couples TRBV4-2 to TRBJ1-5; unclear D gene. The CDR3 extends over 13 amino acids. V was shortened by 2 bases and J by 5 bases, with 7 bases between the two germline ends. CDR1 is LGHNA and CDR2 is YNFKEQ in the germline V gene. CDR3 bases: TGTGCCAGCAGCCAAACGGACTATCAGCCCCAGCATTTT. This codes for CASSQTDYQPQHF.

This clonotype was seen at least ten times. This chain connects TRBV5-4 to TRBJ2-3, with 7 bases identical to TRBD2. Germline values: CDR1 SGHNT, CDR2 YYREEE (reference sequence). CDR3 length: 14 residues. V trimming: 0 bases; J trimming: 5 bases; junction bases outside the gene matches: 3. CDR3: CASSLDLAEDTQYF. The CDR3 DNA follows: TGTGCCAGCAGCTTGGACCTAGCGGAAGATACGCAGTATTTT. Complete variable domain (other parts from reference TRBV5-4 and TRBJ2-3): ETGVTQSPTHLIKTRGQQVTLRCSSQSGHNTVSWYQQALGQGPQFIFQYYREEENGRGNFPPRFSGLQFPNYSSELNVNALELDDSALYLCASSLDLAEDTQYFGPGTRLTVL.

This clonotype was seen a handful of times. The J gene is TRBJ2-7, the V gene TRBV5-1; D uncertain. Trimming removed 5 bases from V and 7 bases from J, with 22 bases in between. The CDR3 loop spans 15 amino acids. Germline values: CDR1 SGHRS, CDR2 YFSETQ. The DNA of the CDR3 is TGCGCCAGCAGTATCCTTATAGGACCGGGTCGGGAGCAGTACTTC. Protein sequence: CASSILIGPGREQYF.

This clonotype was observed once. This may be a read error: a much more frequent sequence differs by one nucleotide. V is TRBV19 and J is TRBJ2-4; tentatively, D is TRBD2 (6 bases). This CDR3 has 14 amino acids. Germline assignment: CDR1 LNHDA and CDR2 SQIVND (reference sequence). Trimming stripped 1 base from V and 5 bases from J, with 9 bases between. CDR3 bases: TGTGCCAGTAGTATAGCGGGGGACCAAAACATTCAGTACTTC. Translation gives CASSIAGDQNIQYF.

In regard to this clonotype: This could be a read error, since a much larger clone is one nucleotide away. The chain recombines TRBV5-1 with TRBJ2-7, with 8 bases that match TRBD1. The CDR3 contains 14 residues. The germline V gene encodes CDR1 SGHRS and CDR2 YFSETQ. CDR3 bases: TGCGCCAGCAGCTTGGCCGGACAGGGCTACGAGCAGAACTTC. Encoded protein: CASSLAGQGYEQNF.

This clonotype was counted many times. The chain carries TRBV4-1 and TRBJ2-1; D perhaps matches TRBD1 (5 bases). CDR3 length equals 13 residues. V lost 4 bases, J lost 7 bases, and 11 bases lay in between. Germline values: CDR1 MGHRA, CDR2 YSYEKL. This CDR3 reads CASSPDKGNEQFF. CDR3 nucleotides: TGCGCCAGCAGCCCCGATAAGGGGAATGAGCAGTTCTTC.